This TCR beta chain emerged from a study of CD4 and CD8 cells across lung adenocarcinoma regions. Ten or more counts support this clonotype. TCRdb re-called the PCR reads through MiXCR, storing one row per CDR3 protein. The table records roughly 7,100 distinct CDR3 sequences, around 41% of them present only once. CDR3 size: 13 residues. V lost 6 bases to trimming and J lost 7 bases, with 13 bases between them. Germline CDR1 and CDR2: MNHNS and SASEGT. The TCR comes from a male donor with lung adenocarcinoma. The CD4 and CD8 labels of this study may be unreliable. The chain carries TRBV6-1 and TRBJ1-5; D is unresolved. Material for sequencing was CD4+ T cells from the margin of a lung tumor. The CDR3 nucleotides are TGTGCCAGCAGGACTACCCGTAACCAGCCCCAGCATTTT. Its translation is CASRTTRNQPQHF.